One and the same sample provided the 32 T cell receptor beta chains below, sequenced in a study of blood T cell repertoires in COVID-19. Using immunoSEQ multiplex PCR, the repertoire was profiled, and TCRdb retains in-frame clones only, with some absent. The table includes 150,000 to 190,000 clones, around four fifths detected once. The source material was peripheral blood. These receptors were collected from a woman older than 75 with acute or convalescent COVID-19.

This clone came up once. The V gene is TRBV7-9, the J gene TRBJ2-2; a weak D match, TRBD1 (6 bases). The CDR3 consists of 14 residues. Germline CDR1 reads SEHNR; CDR2 reads FQNEAQ (reference sequence). V was trimmed by 1 base and J by 5 bases, leaving 8 bases between them. The CDR3 loop is CASSLVQGTGELFF. CDR3 bases: TGTGCCAGCAGCTTAGTTCAGGGGACCGGGGAGCTGTTTTTT.

The chain joins TRBV7-2 to TRBJ2-7; D unclear. The CDR3 consists of 12 residues. V gave up 5 bases and J gave up 0 bases, with 5 bases separating them. CDR1 SGHTA and CDR2 FQGNSA come from the germline V gene. CDR3 sequence: CASSHSSYEQYF. The CDR3 DNA follows: TGTGCCAGCAGCCATAGCTCCTACGAGCAGTACTTC.

The V call is TRBV18, the J call TRBJ1-2; D is ambiguous. V lost 1 base and J 3 bases, leaving 9 bases between the germline ends. Germline V lookup: CDR1 KGHSH, CDR2 LQKENI. This CDR3 region has 14 residues. This CDR3 is CASSPLREHYGYTF. The CDR3 DNA reads as TGTGCCAGCTCACCACTTCGGGAACACTATGGCTACACCTTC.

This sequence joins TRBV18 and TRBJ2-1; 10 bases match TRBD2. The CDR3 is made up of 16 amino acids. V shed 0 bases and J 7 bases; nucleotides not matched to a gene: 6. CDR1 and CDR2 (germline): KGHSH, LQKENI. CDR3 sequence reads: CASSPPSGLAENEQFF. DNA of the CDR3: TGTGCCAGCTCACCACCCTCCGGACTAGCGGAAAATGAGCAGTTCTTC.

The chain recombines TRBV2 with TRBJ1-6, with TRBD1 as a possible D gene (6 bases). The germline V gene encodes CDR1 SNHLY and CDR2 FYNNEI. The CDR3 has 15 residues. V lost 2 bases and J lost 7, with 12 bases in between. The chain's CDR3 is CASSELGAINSPLHF. CDR3 sequence (DNA): TGTGCCAGCAGTGAATTGGGGGCGATAAATTCACCCCTCCACTTT. Supplemented by reference TRBV2 and TRBJ1-6, the full variable domain reads EPEVTQTPSHQVTQMGQEVILRCVPISNHLYFYWYRQILGQKVEFLVSFYNNEISEKSEIFDDQFSVERPDGSNFTLKIRSTKLEDSAMYFCASSELGAINSPLHFGNGTRLTVT.

V usage is TRBV19 and J usage is TRBJ2-7, with TRBD1 matching 8 bases. The CDR3 spans 16 residues. Germline V gene sequence: CDR1 LNHDA, CDR2 SQIVND (reference sequence). J lost 2 bases, V lost 3 bases, and 9 bases had no gene match. The CDR3 nucleotides read TGTGCCAGTAGTATGTATGCGGACAGGGCAGCCTACGAGCAGTACTTC. Translating gives CASSMYADRAAYEQYF.

The J gene is TRBJ2-3, the V gene TRBV5-6; 9 bases agree with TRBD1. Germline CDR1 and CDR2: SGHDT and YYEEEE. J gave up 8 bases and V 4 bases, and 8 bases lay outside the gene matches. This CDR3 contains 14 residues. This CDR3 is CASSRTGAEGTQYF. The DNA of the CDR3 is TGTGCCAGCAGCCGGACAGGGGCCGAGGGTACGCAGTATTTT. Supplemented by reference TRBV5-6 and TRBJ2-3, the full variable domain reads DAGVTQSPTHLIKTRGQQVTLRCSPKSGHDTVSWYQQALGQGPQFIFQYYEEEERQRGNFPDRFSGHQFPNYSSELNVNALLLGDSALYLCASSRTGAEGTQYFGPGTRLTVL.

CDR3 residues: CASLTGSGRETQYF. CDR3 DNA sequence: TGTGCCAGCTTAACAGGGTCTGGCCGAGAGACCCAGTACTTC. This rearrangement joins TRBV2 to TRBJ2-5, with D possibly TRBD1 on 6 matching bases. The germline V and J ends were trimmed by 8 bases and 4 bases, with 17 bases remaining between them. The CDR3 is made up of 14 amino acids. CDR1 SNHLY and CDR2 FYNNEI come from the germline V gene.

The chain combines TRBV5-4 with TRBJ2-7, with 10 nucleotides matching TRBD2. J lost 4 bases, V lost 4 bases, and 11 bases had no gene match. Germline CDR1 reads SGHNT; CDR2 reads YYREEE (reference sequence). This CDR3 has 16 amino acids. The CDR3 protein is CASSPGASGGLYEQYF. The DNA of the CDR3 is TGTGCCAGCAGCCCGGGGGCTAGCGGGGGATTATACGAGCAGTACTTC. Supplemented by reference TRBV5-4 and TRBJ2-7, the full variable domain reads ETGVTQSPTHLIKTRGQQVTLRCSSQSGHNTVSWYQQALGQGPQFIFQYYREEENGRGNFPPRFSGLQFPNYSSELNVNALELDDSALYLCASSPGASGGLYEQYFGPGTRLTVT.

Turning to this clone: The identical CDR3 is also encoded by other nucleotide sequences in the sample. J is TRBJ1-2 and V is TRBV6-6; TRBD1 matches at 10 bases. Germline trimming cut 2 bases from V and 8 bases from J; bases unmatched to any gene: 2. The CDR3 is 13 residues long. Germline assignment: CDR1 MNHNY and CDR2 SVGAGI (reference sequence). Here the CDR3 DNA reads TGTGCCAGCAGTTACGGGACAGGGGTAGGCTACACCTTC. Translation gives CASSYGTGVGYTF.

The rearrangement uses TRBV5-1 and TRBJ2-1, with TRBD2 identical over 10 bases. The CDR3 length is 16 residues. Trimming took 4 bases from V and 8 from J; bases not matched to a gene: 12. Germline lookup yields CDR1 SGHRS and CDR2 YFSETQ. This CDR3 reads CASSVQGAGGPYEQFF. CDR3 nucleotides: TGCGCCAGCAGCGTCCAAGGAGCGGGGGGGCCATATGAGCAGTTCTTC. Looking up the rest from reference TRBV5-1 and TRBJ2-1 gives the full variable domain: KAGVTQTPRYLIKTRGQQVTLSCSPISGHRSVSWYQQTPGQGLQFLFEYFSETQRNKGNFPGRFSGRQFSNSRSEMNVSTLELGDSALYLCASSVQGAGGPYEQFFGPGTRLTVL.

V usage is TRBV30 and J usage is TRBJ1-3; the D gene is possibly TRBD1 (5 bases). V lost 2 bases and J 6 bases, leaving 17 bases between the germline ends. Germline CDR1 is GTSNPN and CDR2 is SVGIG (reference sequence). CDR3 length: 15 residues. CDR3 in DNA: TGTGCCTGGAGTCACCGGGCCGGGGGAGAAAACACCATATATTTT. Translating it yields CAWSHRAGGENTIYF. Looking up the rest from reference TRBV30 and TRBJ1-3 gives the full variable domain: SQTIHQWPATLVQPVGSPLSLECTVEGTSNPNLYWYRQAAGRGLQLLFYSVGIGQISSEVPQNLSASRPQDRQFILSSKKLLLSDSGFYLCAWSHRAGGENTIYFGEGSWLTVV.

This chain uses TRBV10-3 with TRBJ1-2; 8 bases are shared with TRBD1. This CDR3 spans 14 amino acids. Germline CDR1 reads ENHRY; CDR2 reads SYGVKD. V dropped 8 bases and J dropped 0; count of bases not matched to a gene: 5. The CDR3 coding sequence is TGTGCCATCCTAGCAGGGGGCACTAACTATGGCTACACCTTC. Protein product: CAILAGGTNYGYTF.

The gene calls are TRBV4-2 and TRBJ1-2; D is perhaps TRBD1 (6 bases). Between the trimmed V and J ends, which lost 0 bases and 5 bases, there was a span of 13 bases. The CDR3 extends over 15 amino acids. In germline, CDR1 is LGHNA, CDR2 YNFKEQ. The CDR3 loop is CASSQDRGNGYGYTF. CDR3 nucleotide sequence: TGTGCCAGCAGCCAAGACAGGGGTAATGGTTATGGCTACACCTTC.

The chain couples TRBV7-9 to TRBJ2-1; TRBD1 agrees at 12 bases. J was trimmed by 9 bases and V by 5 bases; bases with no gene match: 8. CDR1 and CDR2 (germline): SEHNR, FQNEAQ (reference sequence). The CDR3 extends over 15 amino acids. CDR3 residues: CASSAGGQGALEQFF. DNA of the CDR3: TGTGCCAGCAGCGCGGGGGGACAGGGGGCGCTTGAGCAGTTCTTC.

This clone has only a few counts. The same CDR3 arises from other DNA sequences in this sample as well. The chain is built from TRBV20-1 and TRBJ2-7; D not certain. CDR1 and CDR2 from the germline V gene are DFQATT and SNEGSKA (reference sequence). CDR3 length: 12 amino acids. V was shortened by 3 bases and J by 3 bases, with 9 bases between the two germline ends. The CDR3 region is CSASSTNYEQYF. The CDR3 nucleotides read TGCAGTGCTAGTTCTACTAACTACGAGCAGTACTTC.

V usage is TRBV12-3 or TRBV12-4 and J usage is TRBJ1-1; D unclear. Trimming took 5 bases from V and 5 from J, leaving 9 bases between them. There are 12 residues in the CDR3. The CDR3 loop is CASSTSGTEAFF. Here the CDR3 DNA reads TGTGCCAGCAGTACCTCGGGGACTGAAGCTTTCTTT.

The chain links TRBV29-1 to TRBJ1-4, with TRBD1 matching over 7 bases. V shed 7 bases and J 4 bases; nucleotides not matched to a gene: 3. The germline V gene encodes CDR1 SQVTM and CDR2 ANQGSEA. The CDR3 covers 12 residues. The CDR3 DNA reads as TGCAGCGCAGGGGGTATTAATGAAAAACTGTTTTTT. Residues: CSAGGINEKLFF.

The CDR3 region is CASSSRPAQGEAFF. The CDR3, as DNA: TGTGCCAGCAGTTCCAGACCGGCTCAGGGTGAAGCTTTCTTT. The chain has TRBV6-6 and TRBJ1-1; maybe TRBD1 (5 bases). CDR1 is MNHNY, CDR2 SVGAGI, per germline (reference sequence). Trimming shortened V by 4 bases and J by 7 bases, and 16 bases separated the two germline ends. This CDR3 contains 14 residues.

This clone was recorded only once. The chain carries TRBV5-1 and TRBJ1-3, with a possible D match to TRBD1 (5 bases). The CDR3 covers 16 residues. Trimming took 0 bases from V and 0 from J, leaving 10 bases between them. Germline lookup yields CDR1 SGHRS and CDR2 YFSETQ. The chain's CDR3 is CASSLAAGGSGNTIYF. The CDR3, as DNA: TGCGCCAGCAGCTTGGCCGCGGGGGGCTCTGGAAACACCATATATTTT.

The rearrangement links TRBV5-4 to TRBJ1-6; 10 nucleotides align to TRBD1. The germline CDR1 and CDR2 sequences are SGHNT and YYREEE (reference sequence). This CDR3 is built from 15 residues. The V gene end was trimmed by 5 bases and the J gene end by 6 bases; junction bases not matched to a gene: 5. The CDR3, as DNA: TGTGCCAGCAGACCCGGGACAGGGGTTAATTCACCCCTCCACTTT. Translation gives CASRPGTGVNSPLHF.

V is TRBV6-5 and J is TRBJ1-1; D ambiguous. The CDR3 is 16 residues long. Germline loops: CDR1 MNHEY, CDR2 SVGAGI. The V gene lost 0 bases and the J gene lost 1 base, with 12 bases spanning the gap. CDR3 in amino acids: CASSYSFDTANTEAFF. In DNA form, the CDR3 reads TGTGCCAGCAGTTACTCATTCGATACAGCGAACACTGAAGCTTTCTTT.

The chain has TRBV19 and TRBJ1-1; D might be TRBD1 (5 bases). Trimming stripped 7 bases from V and 4 bases from J, with 25 bases between. CDR3 length equals 17 residues. Germline V gene sequence: CDR1 LNHDA, CDR2 SQIVND (reference sequence). The CDR3 here is CASKGGGATAGFTEAFF. The CDR3 region has the DNA TGTGCCAGTAAGGGCGGAGGGGCTACAGCGGGGTTCACTGAAGCTTTCTTT.

The CDR3 is CASSLLGQYSPLHF. CDR3 bases: TGTGCCAGCAGTTTATTGGGACAGTATTCACCCCTCCACTTT. This rearrangement joins TRBV27 to TRBJ1-6, with 7 bases that match TRBD1. CDR3 size: 14 residues. The V segment lost 1 base and the J segment 8 bases; nucleotides outside the gene matches: 2. Germline assignment: CDR1 MNHEY and CDR2 SMNVEV (reference sequence).

In nucleotides, the CDR3 is TGTGCCAGTAGTATAGTCGGGACAGGGGGCTTTCAGCCCCAGCATTTT. This gives the protein CASSIVGTGGFQPQHF. The gene calls are TRBV19 and TRBJ1-5; 12 bases line up with TRBD1. V was pared by 1 base and J by 6 bases, with 4 bases of the junction left unmatched. CDR3 size: 16 residues. Per the germline V gene, CDR1 is LNHDA and CDR2 is SQIVND (reference sequence).

This clone was observed a single time. V and J are TRBV23-1 and TRBJ1-1; TRBD1 is a possible D gene (6 bases). TRBV23-1 is assigned to the ORF class and has an uncertain function. Trimming removed 10 bases from V and 3 bases from J, with 15 bases in between. The CDR3 contains 13 residues. The CDR3 loop reads CATPWTVDTEAFF. As DNA, the CDR3 is TGCGCCACTCCATGGACAGTTGACACTGAAGCTTTCTTT.

This clone showed up just a few times. The chain joins TRBV25-1 to TRBJ1-2; D uncertain. CDR3 length: 16 residues. Germline-derived CDR1 and CDR2 are MGHDK and SYGVNS. Trimming stripped 2 bases from V and 0 bases from J, with 13 bases between. In DNA, the CDR3 is TGTGCCAGCAGTGAAGACATCCGTCCGGCTAACTATGGCTACACCTTC. Translating gives CASSEDIRPANYGYTF.

This clone came up a few times. This chain connects TRBV6-5 to TRBJ1-3; D is ambiguous. Germline V gives CDR1 MNHEY, CDR2 SVGAGI. V gave up 8 bases and J gave up 2 bases, with 13 bases separating them. The length of the CDR3 is 14 residues. This CDR3 is CASVRREPGNTIYF. The CDR3 region has the DNA TGTGCCAGCGTCCGGCGGGAGCCTGGAAACACCATATATTTT.

The gene calls are TRBV5-1 and TRBJ2-3, with unresolved D. Between the trimmed V and J ends, which lost 4 bases and 7 bases, there was a span of 7 bases. This CDR3 has 11 amino acids. CDR1 is SGHRS, CDR2 YFSETQ, per germline. This chain's CDR3 is CASSLTYTQYF. The DNA for the CDR3 is TGCGCCAGCAGCCTGACTTATACGCAGTATTTT.

The rearrangement joins TRBV25-1 to TRBJ1-1; 7 bases fit TRBD1. V was clipped by 8 bases and J by 4 bases; unmatched bases: 7. Per germline, CDR1 MGHDK and CDR2 SYGVNS. CDR3 size: 13 residues. The CDR3: CASQAQGGTEAFF. The CDR3, as DNA: TGTGCCAGCCAAGCCCAGGGGGGCACTGAAGCTTTCTTT.

The chain employs TRBV7-8 and TRBJ2-7; 10 positions agree with TRBD2. CDR3 length: 14 amino acids. Germline CDR1 reads SGHVS; CDR2 reads FQNEAQ. V lost 1 base, J lost 6 bases, and 3 bases stayed unmatched. CDR3 protein: CASSLGTSGLEQYF. CDR3 nucleotide sequence: TGTGCCAGCAGCTTAGGGACTAGCGGTCTCGAGCAGTACTTC.

The chain employs TRBV9 and TRBJ2-5; D gene ambiguous. This CDR3 has 13 residues. V dropped 4 bases and J dropped 5 bases, with 12 bases sitting between them. From germline, CDR1 is SGDLS and CDR2 YYNGEE. The CDR3 here is CASSTPTRETQYF. The DNA of the CDR3 is TGTGCCAGCAGCACTCCGACTCGGGAGACCCAGTACTTC.